A single T cell receptor beta chain is shown here with its context. The count of this clone is one. Its antigen target is currently unknown. The input lacks base qualities; no much larger clone sits a single base away. The cohort was made up of approximately 670 healthy bone marrow donors. Cohort members were all nominally healthy when sampled, although unrecorded immune exposures were likely present. The donor was CMV seronegative and belonged to the group of more than 300 seronegative cohort members. Each donor provided a peripheral blood sample, and peripheral blood mononuclear cells were used for TCR beta sequencing. The Qiagen DNeasy Blood Extraction Kit was used to extract genomic DNA from the blood cell samples. This sample is part of a study of cytomegalovirus exposure and HLA in healthy donors (dated by TCRdb to 2016 to 2017). In the study overall: In an earlier analysis of 587 of the donors, 250 to 300 Gb of sequence data and just under 120 million unique TCR beta sequences from 150 million to 200 million T cells were reported. An early release covering roughly 600 HLA-typed donors comprised about 320 gigabases of sequencing data and around 80 million unique TCR sequences. Among the approximately 420 genotyped donors, under 90% belonged to the genetic ancestry cluster associated with self-reported Caucasian donors. The study aimed to test whether signatures of past pathogen exposure could be identified by cataloging public T cell receptors. The study used immunosequencing to profile the T cell repertoires of hundreds of subjects and linked those repertoires to cytomegalovirus serostatus. Besides the first cohort of around 700 subjects, a separate validation cohort made up of 120 different subjects was used. To predict cytomegalovirus infection status, the study brought together high-throughput TCR immunosequencing, statistical association of individual TCRs with disease status, and machine learning. In a later analysis, previously published TCR beta repertoires from 666 donors were re-analyzed and high-resolution HLA genotyping was added so that TCR occurrence patterns could be studied. Rather than drawing on any new phenotypic data, the later analysis identified candidate immune exposures from TCR beta sequences and the way those sequences occurred across donors. In an earlier analysis of roughly 580 of the donors, high-throughput TCR beta sequencing was used to judge whether each TCR beta V gene segment behaved as functional or pseudogenic. Donor age, sex, ethnicity and CMV serostatus were compiled alongside the repertoire data. In a later genetic analysis, genome-wide SNP genotypes for about 55% of the roughly 700 donors were used, and that subset was treated as a discovery cohort. Every repertoire in the discovery cohort had been generated on one and the same sequencing platform. Both class I and class II loci were covered by HLA typing, at four-digit resolution. The number of typed donors differed by locus: roughly 629-640 for A, B, C, DRB1 and DQB1; roughly 510 for DQA1; fewer than 610 for DPA1; and roughly 470 for DPB1. Roughly 5 DR-DQ haplotypes were handled as single units for association and clustering, since linkage in the cohort was strong. Among roughly 370 genotyped donors of the cohort, an average of approximately 240,000 unique TCR beta nucleotide sequences were sequenced per donor, roughly 18% of them non-productive.

Study-wide findings and limitations: A cluster of highly shared sequence variants was judged likely to represent a technical artifact of the sequencing pipeline. A later analysis found that TCR association rates varied across HLA loci, with DRB1 alleles showing the most associated TCRs and HLA-C alleles the fewest. A further reported finding was that TCR beta sequences accurately predicted the HLA-A and HLA-B alleles for most subjects in the first cohort. When HLA alleles, especially DR and DQ, strongly co-occurred, TCR associations were difficult to assign to individual alleles. Because some donors lacked HLA typing at each locus, the association tests relied only on the typed subset. A later analysis found that HLA-associated TCR beta chains were more clonally expanded and had lower generation probabilities than equally common non-associated chains. In both the original and validation cohorts, the classifier was reported to diagnose cytomegalovirus status with high specificity and sensitivity. A later genetic analysis associated a missense DCLRE1C variant with V-gene and J-gene trimming of TCR beta chains, and an independent cohort replicated the association. The 87-base-pair reads could not distinguish some IMGT-functional V segments, including TRBV6-2 and TRBV6-3, so those segments were excluded. Several of the top co-occurrence clusters appeared to be linked to parvovirus B19, influenza, CMV and Epstein-Barr virus, according to a later analysis. Linkage disequilibrium might explain the correlated functional status among segregating V segments, but an unknown experimental factor could not be ruled out. Because counts were too low, some 17 rarely observed V segments, including chromosome 9 orphons, were left out of the earlier analysis of 587 of the donors. In a later analysis, some 17,000 TCR beta sequences were associated with specific HLA alleles at a false discovery rate of 0.05. This cohort had only TCR beta chains sequenced, and the lack of alpha or paired-chain data limited which features could be detected. In a later analysis, most CMV-associated TCR beta chains were found to appear HLA-restricted, with HLA associations seemingly driven largely by CMV exposure. In a later genetic analysis, fewer N-insertions in productive TCRs were reported among donors in an Asian-associated ancestry cluster than the approximately 670-donor mean. It was suggested by the authors that the approach could potentially be generalized to other disease states and immunological phenotypes. A few of the identified cytomegalovirus-associated TCR beta chains were confirmed in vitro to be specific for cytomegalovirus antigens. In an earlier analysis of approximately 600 of the donors, most TCR beta V segments were observed in productive rearrangements about 90% or about 30% of the time, broadly matching IMGT annotations. The study listed 164 TCR beta chains as associated with cytomegalovirus. While some public TCRs were present in many individuals, most TCR sequences turned up only very rarely across donors. Immune exposure information for the cohort was limited to CMV serostatus. Presence/absence analyses assumed roughly uniform sequencing depth across donors, an assumption that may not hold.

Receptors were amplified or captured by the immunoSEQ multiplex PCR assay. The multiplex PCR relied on a mix of 60 forward primers for TCR Vbeta segments and 13 reverse primers for TCR Jbeta segments. A multiplex PCR assay on genomic DNA amplified the CDR3 region of rearranged TCR beta genes. On the Illumina HiSeq System, the amplified TCR beta libraries were sequenced as 87-base-pair reads. The authors' pipeline ran thus. A later analysis counted approximately 74 million unique TCR beta chains across the 700 or so repertoires, and roughly 10 million of these chains were shared by at least two donors. To remove PCR and sequencing errors, raw reads were error-corrected and collapsed into unique sequences using a nearest-neighbor algorithm that merged closely related sequences. Alignment of CDR3 sequences to IMGT reference sequences was used to assign V, D and J gene segments. Each retained sequence needed at least a six-nucleotide match to both a V gene segment and a J gene segment. Rearrangements were called productive when the CDR3 lacked stop codons and stayed in frame with V and J; all others were non-productive. Following IMGT convention, CDR3 was defined as the stretch from the second conserved V-encoded cysteine up to the conserved J-encoded phenylalanine. The earlier analysis of 550 to 650 of the donors excluded any sequence lacking an unambiguous match to a single V gene segment. An earlier analysis of some 500 of the donors classified V segments as functional when productive rearrangements were above 56.7% and as segregating when the standard deviation between donors was above 5%. A statistical classification framework was developed to diagnose cytomegalovirus status using the catalog of TCR beta chain sequences. A later analysis assigned V and J genes by comparing TCR nucleotide sequences with IMGT/GENE-DB human TR gene sequences. A later analysis assigned CDR3 sequences and most-parsimonious VDJ recombination scenarios with the TCRdist pipeline. In a later analysis, each TCR beta chain was defined by its CDR3 amino acid sequence together with its V-gene family, and reads without a unique V-gene family were excluded. A later analysis removed several hundred highly shared, low-generation-probability nucleotide sequences to deal with suspected cross-contamination and a sequencing artifact. In a later analysis, a clonal expansion index was calculated for each public chain from normalized within-repertoire ranks of inferred template counts. In a later analysis, generation probabilities were computed with a VDJ recombination model fitted to out-of-frame rearrangements, and the resulting probabilities were checked against IGoR. In a later analysis, TCR-TCR, TCR-HLA and TCR-CMV co-occurrence was scored with hypergeometric tests, and a repertoire-size bias correction was applied to TCR pairs. To estimate false discovery rates, a later analysis permuted the HLA or CMV assignments 20 times. In a later analysis, co-occurring TCRs were grouped using DBSCAN, with TCRdist sequence similarity added in when clustering inside HLA-allele-positive subsets. For co-occurrence clustering, repertoires with fewer than 30,000 or more than 120,000 public chains were excluded, along with five or six repertoires with anomalous nucleotide sharing. TCRdb limited this immuneACCESS table to in-frame rearrangements with V and J called. A share of clones is missing; checked studies link under half to unresolved V genes, and the rest is unexplained. V and J calls and clone size are copied from that table; D and trimming were computed from the DNA. The sample records 100,000 to 140,000 clones, roughly 76% of which are singletons. The ten largest clones represent about 2% of the sample.

V is clipped by 4 bases and J by 2 bases, and the sequence between their germline boundaries is 8 bases long. CDR1 and CDR2 are read off the germline V gene (reference sequence) as SEHNR and FQNEAQ. From its cysteine to its phenylalanine, the CDR3 spans 14 amino acids. Of the read, only the CDR3 DNA is kept; its 42 bases are in frame from base 1. The TCR comes from a young man in good health and CMV-seronegative. This chain joins TRBV7-9 to TRBJ1-4, and perhaps TRBD1 as D gene, on 5 matching bases. The sequenced material came from PBMCs. The CDR3 reads as follows: CASSSTDTNEKLFF. DNA sequence: TGTGCCAGCAGCTCGACAGACACTAATGAAAAACTGTTTTTT.